One and the same sample provided the 6 T cell receptor beta chains below, sequenced in a study of T cell clones after liver transplantation (dated by TCRdb to the late 2010s). Libraries came from the immunoSEQ multiplex PCR assay. The source is immuneACCESS, and TCRdb retained only in-frame sequences with V and J called. Part of the clones is not carried over; for the studies checked, unresolved V genes explain less than half of this, and the remainder is unexplained. A total of about 75,000 clones appear in this sample, less than 90% of them only once. The biggest ten clones account for 2.1% of the sample. The starting material was CD4+ T cells from blood, obtained around 50 months after liver transplant. The receptors originated from a human patient who received a liver transplant. Because of the transplant, the T cells may be the graft donor's rather than the patient's own.

The V gene is TRBV6-1, the J gene TRBJ1-5; no firm D call. The CDR3 contains 14 residues. Looked up from germline, CDR1 is MNHNS and CDR2 is SASEGT. V was trimmed by 8 bases and J by 3 bases, leaving 14 bases between them. In DNA, the CDR3 is TGTGCCAGCGGGGTTATAGGAAACAATCAGCCCCAGCATTTT. This gives the protein CASGVIGNNQPQHF.

The rearrangement uses TRBV10-3 and TRBJ1-1; D gene unclear. Germline-derived CDR1 and CDR2 are ENHRY and SYGVKD. With 2 bases removed from V and 2 bases from J, the gap between germline ends came to 9 bases. The CDR3 spans 14 residues. The DNA for the CDR3 is TGTGCCATCAGTGAGCACCAAATAAACACTGAAGCTTTCTTT. It specifies CAISEHQINTEAFF.

The chain links TRBV29-1 to TRBJ2-7; tentative D call: TRBD2 (6 bases). V was shortened by 7 bases and J by 3 bases, with 10 bases between the two germline ends. This CDR3 spans 11 amino acids. CDR1 SQVTM and CDR2 ANQGSEA come from the germline V gene. CDR3 sequence reads: CSAGSGYEQYF. The CDR3, as DNA: TGCAGCGCAGGTAGCGGCTACGAGCAGTACTTC.

The rearrangement joins TRBV28 to TRBJ1-1; D not resolved. CDR1 and CDR2 from the germline V gene are MDHEN and SYDVKM. The V gene lost 3 bases and the J gene lost 0 bases, with 11 bases spanning the gap. CDR3 length: 15 residues. CDR3 residues: CASSFEVAVNTEAFF. The CDR3 nucleotides read TGTGCCAGCAGTTTCGAGGTGGCGGTGAACACTGAAGCTTTCTTT.

The chain recombines TRBV5-1 with TRBJ2-7; D is uncertain. V lost 4 bases, J lost 5 bases, and 22 bases lay in between. This CDR3 is 16 amino acids long. Per germline, CDR1 SGHRS and CDR2 YFSETQ. The CDR3 DNA reads as TGCGCCAGCAGCCCGGGTGGGCAGTTATCAGTCGACGAGCAGTACTTC. It yields the protein CASSPGGQLSVDEQYF.

This clone has only one observation. CDR3 residues: CASSLQGAGGYTF. The DNA for the CDR3 is TGTGCCAGCAGTTTGCAGGGGGCAGGGGGCTACACCTTC. The rearrangement links TRBV27 to TRBJ1-2, with 8 bases fitting TRBD1. Germline V gene data show CDR1 as MNHEY and CDR2 as SMNVEV (reference sequence). The J segment lost 8 bases and the V segment lost 3 bases, leaving 5 bases of the junction unmatched. This CDR3 is built from 13 residues.